The 31 T cell receptor beta chains given below trace back to one sample, sequenced in a study of blood T cell repertoires in COVID-19 (dated by TCRdb to 2020 to 2021). The library came from the immunoSEQ multiplex PCR assay. What TCRdb holds here is the immuneACCESS table cut down to in-frame rearrangements. Part of the clones is not present; checked against another copy, under half of the missing clones reflect an unresolved V gene, and the others are unexplained. Within this sample are over 200,000 clones, with roughly 89% of them counted one time only. Around 6% of the sample belongs to the ten largest clones. The source material was peripheral blood. The receptors derive from a man aged 55 to 70 who had recovered from COVID-19.

CDR3 sequence: CASSRREPSSYEQYF. CDR3 in DNA: TGTGCCAGCAGCCGCCGGGAGCCCAGCTCCTACGAGCAGTACTTC. The chain joins TRBV7-9 to TRBJ2-7; D is perhaps TRBD2 (6 bases). The CDR3 runs 15 residues. Trimming shortened V by 5 bases and J by 0 bases, and 14 bases separated the two germline ends. CDR1 is SEHNR and CDR2 is FQNEAQ in the germline V gene (reference sequence). The full variable domain, its missing parts supplied by reference TRBV7-9 and TRBJ2-7, is DTGVSQNPRHKITKRGQNVTFRCDPISEHNRLYWYRQTLGQGPEFLTYFQNEAQLEKSRLLSDRFSAERPKGSFSTLEIQRTEQGDSAMYLCASSRREPSSYEQYFGPGTRLTVT.

The rearrangement uses TRBV5-1 and TRBJ2-1, with a tentative D call TRBD1 (5 bases). The CDR3 contains 13 residues. V lost 0 bases to trimming and J lost 5 bases, with 6 bases between them. Germline values: CDR1 SGHRS, CDR2 YFSETQ. CDR3 DNA sequence: TGCGCCAGCAGCTTGGGGACAAACAATGAGCAGTTCTTC. Translating it yields CASSLGTNNEQFF.

The CDR3 protein is CASRSDLTSYNSPLHF. CDR3 DNA sequence: TGTGCCAGCAGGTCCGATCTCACAAGCTATAATTCACCCCTCCACTTT. The chain joins TRBV27 to TRBJ1-6; no firm D call. Trimming left V 6 bases short and J 3 bases short, with 15 bases between. The CDR3 totals 16 residues. Germline loops: CDR1 MNHEY, CDR2 SMNVEV (reference sequence).

The genes are TRBV2 and TRBJ2-7, with 8 bases aligning to TRBD1. The CDR3 extends over 12 amino acids. V trimming: 8 bases; J trimming: 2 bases; junction bases outside the gene matches: 2. Germline CDR1 reads SNHLY; CDR2 reads FYNNEI. The CDR3 region has the DNA TGTGCCAGCGGACAGGGAACCTACGAGCAGTACTTC. Encoded protein: CASGQGTYEQYF.

The chain combines TRBV30 with TRBJ1-2, with D possibly being TRBD1 (6 bases). The CDR3 is 12 amino acids. Germline V gene sequence: CDR1 GTSNPN, CDR2 SVGIG (reference sequence). V shed 3 bases and J shed 9 bases, with 14 bases lying between them. The CDR3 DNA reads TGTGCCTGGAGGCTCGATGGGGGCAGCTACACCTTC. It is translated as CAWRLDGGSYTF.

This chain uses TRBV19 with TRBJ2-3; 9 nucleotides align to TRBD2. The CDR3 has 16 amino acids. The germline V gene has CDR1 LNHDA and CDR2 SQIVND (reference sequence). V was clipped by 2 bases and J by 2 bases; unmatched bases: 5. The CDR3 DNA reads as TGTGCCAGTAGTATAAGGGCTAGCGGGGCCACAGATACGCAGTATTTT. Protein product: CASSIRASGATDTQYF.

This sequence joins TRBV7-2 and TRBJ2-7, with 13 bases identical to TRBD2. The V and J ends lost 5 bases and 7 bases, in that order; junction bases with no gene match: 5. The CDR3 length is 14 residues. Per germline, CDR1 SGHTA and CDR2 FQGNSA. CDR3 region: CASSRGLAGREQYF. In nucleotides, the CDR3 is TGTGCCAGCAGCAGGGGACTAGCGGGGAGGGAGCAGTACTTC.

CDR3 sequence reads: CASRGHPNYGYTF. CDR3 bases: TGTGCCAGCAGGGGACACCCAAACTATGGCTACACCTTC. The chain links TRBV2 to TRBJ1-2; maybe TRBD1 (6 bases). Trimming removed 6 bases from V and 2 bases from J, with 10 bases in between. Looked up from germline, CDR1 is SNHLY and CDR2 is FYNNEI. This CDR3 has 13 amino acids.

This chain uses TRBV27 with TRBJ2-7; 9 positions match TRBD1. Losses at the gene ends were 3 bases for V and 4 bases for J; bases not matched to a gene: 10. Per germline, CDR1 MNHEY and CDR2 SMNVEV (reference sequence). The length of the CDR3 is 16 residues. CDR3 amino acids: CASSFRRTGETYEQYF. The CDR3 DNA follows: TGTGCCAGCAGTTTCCGCCGGACAGGGGAAACGTACGAGCAGTACTTC.

The chain links TRBV7-2 to TRBJ1-1, with D perhaps TRBD1 (6 bases). The CDR3 spans 13 residues. The V gene's germline CDR1 is SGHTA and CDR2 FQGNSA. The V and J ends lost 5 bases and 3 bases respectively, with 10 bases between them. This CDR3 reads CASSPRTDTEAFF. In DNA form, the CDR3 reads TGTGCCAGCAGCCCCCGGACAGACACTGAAGCTTTCTTT.

The chain carries TRBV15 and TRBJ2-1; a weak D match, TRBD2 (5 bases). The V and J ends lost 0 bases and 3 bases respectively, with 15 bases between them. The CDR3 totals 17 residues. Looked up from germline, CDR1 is LNHNV and CDR2 is YYDKDF (reference sequence). The CDR3 DNA is TGTGCCACCAGCAGAGATAGTCCGGGGATGGGCTACAATGAGCAGTTCTTC. Its translation: CATSRDSPGMGYNEQFF.

J is TRBJ2-7 and V is TRBV3-1 (or the pseudogene TRBV3-2), with TRBD1 as a possible D gene (5 bases). The CDR3 extends over 13 amino acids. V lost 0 bases, J lost 9 bases, and 12 bases lay in between. Germline V lookup: CDR1 LGHDT, CDR2 YNNKEL (reference sequence). CDR3 DNA: TGTGCCAGCAGCCAAGATCTCTTGGGGCGGCAGTACTTC. Encoded protein: CASSQDLLGRQYF.

The V gene is TRBV24-1, the J gene TRBJ2-1, with D maybe TRBD2 (5 bases). CDR3 length: 16 residues. Trimming pared 7 bases from V and 6 bases from J, leaving 21 bases between. CDR1 is KGHDR, CDR2 SFDVKD, per germline. DNA for the CDR3: TGTGCCACCAGCGGCGGTGAGGGATTAAACACCAATGAGCAGTTCTTC. Its translation is CATSGGEGLNTNEQFF.

The genes are TRBV5-1 and TRBJ2-7; 7 nucleotides agree with TRBD1. V shed 0 bases, J shed 5 bases, and the junction held 5 bases outside the gene matches. This CDR3 contains 14 residues. Germline CDR1 reads SGHRS; CDR2 reads YFSETQ. The DNA of the CDR3 is TGCGCCAGCAGCTTGGTGGGACAGCCGAACGAGCAGTACTTC. Translating gives CASSLVGQPNEQYF.

V and J are TRBV6-5 and TRBJ1-2, with TRBD1 matching 9 bases. CDR3 size: 14 residues. CDR1 and CDR2 (germline): MNHEY, SVGAGI. The ends lost 10 bases at V and 4 bases at J; junction bases unmatched: 10. The CDR3 is CATSTGGAIYGYTF. The CDR3 DNA follows: TGTGCCACCTCTACAGGGGGCGCGATCTATGGCTACACCTTC.

V usage is TRBV27 and J usage is TRBJ2-3, with TRBD2 matching 13 bases. In germline, CDR1 is MNHEY, CDR2 SMNVEV (reference sequence). The ends lost 4 bases at V and 0 bases at J; junction bases unmatched: 10. The CDR3 contains 19 residues. CDR3 loop: CASSWRTSGSLGSTDTQYF. CDR3 DNA: TGTGCCAGCAGTTGGAGGACTAGCGGGAGTTTGGGCAGCACAGATACGCAGTATTTT.

This sequence joins TRBV7-2 and TRBJ2-2, with 12 bases matching TRBD2. V trimming: 3 bases; J trimming: 5 bases; junction bases outside the gene matches: 4. Germline V gene sequence: CDR1 SGHTA, CDR2 FQGNSA. This CDR3 contains 16 residues. CDR3 nucleotide sequence: TGTGCCAGCAGCTTGATAACTAGCGGGAGGACCGGGGAGCTGTTTTTT. This gives the protein CASSLITSGRTGELFF.

This clone showed up just a few times. V and J are TRBV19 and TRBJ1-1, with a tentative D call TRBD1 (6 bases). CDR3 length equals 15 residues. Germline CDR1 and CDR2: LNHDA and SQIVND (reference sequence). Trimming stripped 3 bases from V and 2 bases from J, with 13 bases between. The CDR3 DNA follows: TGTGCCAGTAGTATTTCGCCAGGGGCTAACACTGAAGCTTTCTTT. This encodes CASSISPGANTEAFF.

The chain links TRBV5-4 to TRBJ2-7; TRBD2 agrees at 7 bases. Per germline, CDR1 SGHNT and CDR2 YYREEE (reference sequence). CDR3 length: 14 amino acids. Trimming at V came to 3 bases and at J to 2 bases, leaving 5 bases not matched to a gene. CDR3 region: CASSSGTTPYEQYF. CDR3 DNA: TGTGCCAGCAGCTCCGGGACTACACCCTACGAGCAGTACTTC.

The rearrangement uses TRBV30 and TRBJ1-6; a possible D gene is TRBD1 (6 bases). The V gene's germline CDR1 is GTSNPN and CDR2 SVGIG (reference sequence). V gave up 3 bases and J gave up 7 bases, with 16 bases separating them. The CDR3 length is 15 residues. CDR3 DNA sequence: TGTGCCTGGAGCGTAACAGGGACGGTAAATTCACCCCTCCACTTT. Its protein product is CAWSVTGTVNSPLHF.

This chain connects TRBV5-1 to TRBJ2-2, with 7 nucleotides matching TRBD2. Germline CDR1 and CDR2: SGHRS and YFSETQ. The CDR3 loop spans 14 amino acids. After removal of 7 bases from V and 0 bases from J, the junction contained 3 bases not matched to a gene. DNA for the CDR3: TGCGCCAGCTGGGCGGGGGCGAACACCGGGGAGCTGTTTTTT. Protein product: CASWAGANTGELFF.

The chain recombines TRBV6-5 with TRBJ1-3, with 7 bases identical to TRBD1. Germline CDR1 reads MNHEY; CDR2 reads SVGAGI. The V and J ends lost 5 bases and 2 bases, in that order; junction bases with no gene match: 6. CDR3 size: 15 residues. CDR3 sequence: CASSMEGATGNTIYF. In DNA, the CDR3 is TGTGCCAGCAGTATGGAGGGGGCGACTGGAAACACCATATATTTT.

As DNA, the CDR3 is TGTGCCAGCAGGGGAGGGGTCTATGGCTACACCTTC. The encoded protein is CASRGGVYGYTF. V gene TRBV7-2 combines with J gene TRBJ1-2; TRBD1 might be the D (5 bases). Germline-derived CDR1 and CDR2 are SGHTA and FQGNSA. V lost 6 bases and J lost 4, with 9 bases in between. The CDR3 is 12 residues long.

The V gene is TRBV9, the J gene TRBJ2-1; 7 bases match TRBD2. The CDR3 covers 16 residues. Germline V gene sequence: CDR1 SGDLS, CDR2 YYNGEE. J was trimmed by 0 bases and V by 0 bases; bases with no gene match: 3. The CDR3 is CASSVEGTTSYNEQFF. The CDR3 coding sequence is TGTGCCAGCAGCGTAGAAGGGACTACCTCCTACAATGAGCAGTTCTTC.

This clone was counted a few times. The V and J genes are TRBV5-1 and TRBJ2-7; 9 bases map to TRBD2. V trimming: 6 bases; J trimming: 6 bases; junction bases outside the gene matches: 10. Germline V gives CDR1 SGHRS, CDR2 YFSETQ. The length of the CDR3 is 14 residues. CDR3 in DNA: TGCGCCAGCACCCGGGACAGCGGGGGGCGCGAGCAGTACTTC. Encoded protein: CASTRDSGGREQYF.

V is TRBV27 and J is TRBJ1-4; 7 bases match TRBD1. Germline assignment: CDR1 MNHEY and CDR2 SMNVEV (reference sequence). V trimming: 5 bases; J trimming: 6 bases; junction bases outside the gene matches: 9. The CDR3 has 15 amino acids. Here the CDR3 DNA reads TGTGCCAGCAGTAGTTCGACAGGGTGGGATGAAAAACTGTTTTTT. Residues: CASSSSTGWDEKLFF.

J is TRBJ2-2 and V is TRBV3-1 (or the pseudogene TRBV3-2), with 10 bases fitting TRBD1. V was clipped by 3 bases and J by 1 base; unmatched bases: 8. Germline assignment: CDR1 LGHDT and CDR2 YNNKEL (reference sequence). The CDR3 is made up of 18 amino acids. The CDR3 protein is CASSHLRTGGLNTGELFF. The CDR3 DNA is TGTGCCAGCAGCCATCTAAGGACAGGGGGGTTGAACACCGGGGAGCTGTTTTTT.

The chain has TRBV7-9 and TRBJ2-1; 7 bases agree with TRBD2. The germline V gene encodes CDR1 SEHNR and CDR2 FQNEAQ (reference sequence). This CDR3 has 17 amino acids. V shed 5 bases, J shed 7 bases, and the junction held 17 bases outside the gene matches. The CDR3 here is CASSSPPWGGAGNEQFF. For the CDR3, the DNA is TGTGCCAGCAGCAGTCCCCCTTGGGGGGGTGCGGGGAATGAGCAGTTCTTC.

Details on this clone: Different DNA sequences within this sample yield the same CDR3. This chain uses TRBV6-2 or TRBV6-3 with TRBJ2-1, with 10 bases fitting TRBD2. Germline trimming cut 6 bases from V and 2 bases from J; bases unmatched to any gene: 4. The V gene's germline CDR1 is MNHEY and CDR2 SVGEGT. CDR3 length: 15 residues. CDR3 protein: CASSPGLAAYNEQFF. The DNA for the CDR3 is TGTGCCAGCAGCCCCGGACTAGCGGCCTACAATGAGCAGTTCTTC.

V gene TRBV5-1 combines with J gene TRBJ2-7; 15 nucleotides line up with TRBD2. V lost 4 bases, J lost 4 bases, and 3 bases stayed unmatched. Germline assignment: CDR1 SGHRS and CDR2 YFSETQ. The CDR3 loop spans 15 amino acids. CDR3 region: CASSPGTSGGYEQYF. The DNA of the CDR3 is TGCGCCAGCAGCCCCGGGACTAGCGGGGGGTACGAGCAGTACTTC.

The genes are TRBV6-5 and TRBJ1-5; no clear D. V was shortened by 9 bases and J by 0 bases, with 15 bases between the two germline ends. This CDR3 comprises 15 residues. Germline values: CDR1 MNHEY, CDR2 SVGAGI. CDR3 amino acids: CASLSGLYSNQPQHF. As DNA, the CDR3 is TGTGCCAGTTTAAGTGGACTTTATAGCAATCAGCCCCAGCATTTT.